The 6 T cell receptor beta chains below all came from one sample that was sequenced in a study of shared T cell receptors in the human thymus. Clones were read by immunoSEQ multiplex PCR, and TCRdb kept only the in-frame ones, dropping some. The sample holds about 660,000 clones, 88% seen once. Another study also made use of these data, one on human thymus T cells.

Material: thymocytes. The receptors here all came from a boy younger than two with a congenital heart defect.

Only a few counts were recorded for this clone. This rearrangement joins TRBV21-1 to TRBJ1-5; TRBD1, the table's D call, lacks a check against the DNA. TRBV21-1 is assigned pseudogene status. This CDR3 comprises 17 residues. CDR3 sequence: CASSFKMLQGSNQPQHF. CDR3 coding DNA: TGTGCCAGCAGCTTCAAAATGCTACAGGGCTCCAATCAGCCCCAGCATTTT.

The chain employs TRBV27 and TRBJ1-6, with 8 nucleotides matching TRBD1. In germline, CDR1 is MNHEY, CDR2 SMNVEV (reference sequence). The CDR3 sequence is 16 residues long. V shed 5 bases, J shed 5 bases, and the junction held 8 bases outside the gene matches. The CDR3 region is CASSPAGGRDNSPLHF. The CDR3 region has the DNA TGTGCCAGCAGTCCCGCAGGGGGCCGGGATAATTCACCCCTCCACTTT.

V gene TRBV10-3 combines with J gene TRBJ2-7; 11 positions match TRBD2. The CDR3 sequence is 13 residues long. V lost 9 bases to trimming and J lost 2 bases; unmatched junction nucleotides: 3. Germline V gene data show CDR1 as ENHRY and CDR2 as SYGVKD. This chain's CDR3 is CAIGLAGPYEQYF. CDR3 nucleotide sequence: TGTGCCATTGGACTAGCGGGCCCCTACGAGCAGTACTTC.

The chain links TRBV5-1 to TRBJ2-1; 7 positions agree with TRBD2. Germline V gene sequence: CDR1 SGHRS, CDR2 YFSETQ. The CDR3 sequence is 15 residues long. The junction had 2 bases not matched to a gene; V was cut back by 0 bases and J by 2 bases. The CDR3 here is CASSLALAAYNEQFF. In DNA, the CDR3 is TGCGCCAGCAGCTTGGCCCTAGCGGCCTACAATGAGCAGTTCTTC. Full variable domain (rest looked up from reference TRBV5-1 and TRBJ2-1): KAGVTQTPRYLIKTRGQQVTLSCSPISGHRSVSWYQQTPGQGLQFLFEYFSETQRNKGNFPGRFSGRQFSNSRSEMNVSTLELGDSALYLCASSLALAAYNEQFFGPGTRLTVL.

The chain joins TRBV29-1 to TRBJ1-5; 7 bases align to TRBD1. V lost 3 bases and J lost 5; bases outside the gene matches: 4. In germline, CDR1 is SQVTM, CDR2 ANQGSEA. The CDR3 consists of 13 residues. The DNA of the CDR3 is TGCAGCGTTGATGAAGGGACAGATCAGCCCCAGCATTTT. It specifies CSVDEGTDQPQHF.

The chain carries TRBV30 and TRBJ2-1, with 10 bases that match TRBD2. Per germline, CDR1 GTSNPN and CDR2 SVGIG (reference sequence). The CDR3 runs to 15 residues. V was clipped by 0 bases and J by 8 bases; unmatched bases: 7. The CDR3 protein is CAWSVRSGRAYEQFF. The DNA for the CDR3 is TGTGCCTGGAGTGTACGGAGCGGGAGGGCGTATGAGCAGTTCTTC.